This T cell receptor beta chain was observed in a study of patients and donors after allogeneic stem cell transplantation. TCRdb used MiXCR to reprocess the RT-PCR reads, holding one entry per CDR3 protein. The data contain 17,000 or so distinct CDR3 sequences, under 35% of them singletons. This clonotype was seen once. This CDR3 has 15 amino acids. Trimming took 2 bases from V and 0 from J; bases not matched to a gene: 5. CDR1 is SGHRS, CDR2 YFSETQ, per germline. This sequence was found in a human donor who was either an allogeneic HSCT recipient or a stem cell or donor lymphocyte infusion donor (not recorded which). It is not recorded whose cells these are; they may come from a transplant donor. The sequenced sample was blood, either unsorted or a sorted T cell fraction (not recorded which). The V call is TRBV5-1, the J call TRBJ2-7, with 7 bases identical to TRBD1. The CDR3 reads CASSLLTGPSYEQYF. The CDR3 bases are TGCGCCAGCAGCTTATTGACAGGGCCCTCCTACGAGCAGTACTTC.